This T cell receptor beta chain was identified during a study of T cells in Graves' hyperthyroidism and ophthalmopathy. Overall study context: Peripheral blood was collected at initial diagnosis, before any treatment. Findings of the study overall: Ophthalmopathy was model-predicted a median about 7.1 months pre-onset. Ophthalmopathy and stable hyperthyroidism were told apart by a 13 V-J model.

This clonotype was detected many times. Antigen: not known. CDR1 MNHEY and CDR2 SVGEGT come from the germline V gene. J gave up 9 bases and V 5 bases, and 10 bases lay outside the gene matches. This CDR3 is 14 amino acids long. RNA transcripts yielded amplified TCR beta CDR3 regions. HTBI primers were used for first-round RT-PCR of the TCR CDR3. TCRdb re-derived calls from the multiplex PCR reads in MiXCR, one entry per CDR3 protein. The sample records 620,000 or so distinct CDR3 sequences, about 15% being singletons. This TCR came from a woman aged 50 to 65 with Graves' ophthalmopathy. The gene calls are TRBV6-2 or TRBV6-3 and TRBJ2-1; 7 positions agree with TRBD1. The sample comprised blood. The CDR3 loop reads CASSNPTGVPEQFF. CDR3 DNA: TGTGCCAGCAGTAATCCCACAGGGGTCCCTGAGCAGTTCTTC.